The clone carrying this T cell receptor beta chain was seen only a few times. The V end was cut by 3 bases, the J end by 3 bases, with 14 bases between. The germline gives CDR1 SGHNT, CDR2 YYREEE (reference sequence). This CDR3 spans 15 amino acids. The sample belongs to a study of early T cells in non-severe SARS-CoV-2 infection. Study-wide background: It was bulk RNA from unsorted whole blood that was sequenced, and the chains were unpaired.

TCRdb recomputed calls from the 5' RACE reads with MiXCR, one row per CDR3 protein. The data hold some 52,000 distinct CDR3 sequences, with 8% to 10% observed a single time. The sample comprised whole blood. The chain carries TRBV5-4 and TRBJ2-3; the D is unclear. The receptor's source is an adult who was a healthcare worker with PCR-confirmed SARS-CoV-2 infection or an uninfected control (not recorded which). CDR3 protein: CASSSPDHKTDTQYF. CDR3 in DNA: TGTGCCAGCAGCTCCCCGGACCATAAGACAGATACGCAGTATTTT.